Shown below are 29 T cell receptor beta chains from a single sample sequenced in a study of T cell clones after liver transplantation. Here immunoSEQ multiplex PCR was the method, and the copy in TCRdb shows in-frame clones only, minus some. The sample contains tens of thousands of clones, roughly 82% of which appear only once. The source was CD4+ T cells from blood, collected just over 45 months after liver transplant. The receptors derive from a human patient who received a liver transplant. Some T cells may be the graft donor's.

The V gene is TRBV5-4, the J gene TRBJ2-1; 12 nucleotides match TRBD2. CDR1 and CDR2 from the germline V gene are SGHNT and YYREEE (reference sequence). Germline trimming cut 3 bases from V and 9 bases from J; bases unmatched to any gene: 10. The CDR3 is 16 residues long. CDR3 nucleotides: TGTGCCAGCAGCTCCCCGACTAGCGGGAGAAGTAGTGAGCAGTTCTTC. This translates into CASSSPTSGRSSEQFF.

This clone was recorded only once. This sequence joins TRBV10-1 and TRBJ2-5; 8 nucleotides align to TRBD1. CDR1 and CDR2 (germline): WNHNN, SYGVQD (reference sequence). The CDR3 contains 15 residues. V was clipped by 5 bases and J by 1 base; unmatched bases: 6. The CDR3 DNA reads as TGCGCCAGCAGTCCGGGACAGGCGACCCAAGAGACCCAGTACTTC. It yields the protein CASSPGQATQETQYF.

The V and J genes are TRBV10-2 and TRBJ2-1, with TRBD1 matching 10 bases. The ends lost 5 bases at V and 2 bases at J; junction bases unmatched: 6. The CDR3 consists of 16 residues. CDR1 and CDR2 from the germline V gene are WSHSY and SAAADI. Here the CDR3 reads CASSRRDRGTYNEQFF. For the CDR3, the DNA is TGCGCCAGCAGTCGGCGGGACAGGGGCACCTACAATGAGCAGTTCTTC.

This clone was detected only once. The chain carries TRBV2 and TRBJ1-5; unclear D gene. V lost 3 bases to trimming and J lost 0 bases, with 6 bases between them. Germline-derived CDR1 and CDR2 are SNHLY and FYNNEI. This CDR3 is 14 amino acids long. The CDR3 DNA reads TGTGCCAGCAGTGAGGTTTTTAGCAATCAGCCCCAGCATTTT. As protein: CASSEVFSNQPQHF.

V and J are TRBV6-6 and TRBJ1-1; D unresolved. The V end was cut by 0 bases, the J end by 11 bases, with 13 bases between. The CDR3 sequence is 13 residues long. CDR1 is MNHNY and CDR2 is SVGAGI in the germline V gene (reference sequence). The CDR3 reads CASSYSGSLQAFF. The DNA of the CDR3 is TGTGCCAGCAGTTACTCGGGATCGTTGCAGGCTTTCTTT.

V and J are TRBV29-1 and TRBJ2-7; D possibly corresponds to TRBD1 (6 bases). The ends were cut back, 5 bases at V and 7 bases at J, with 12 bases in the middle. CDR1 and CDR2 (germline): SQVTM, ANQGSEA. The CDR3 loop spans 11 amino acids. DNA for the CDR3: TGCAGCGTTTACAGGGTCGGTGAGCAGTACTTC. Protein product: CSVYRVGEQYF.

A remark on this clone: One end of the junction varies from germline; a read error may be responsible. The chain combines TRBV11-2 with TRBJ2-5; a possible D gene is TRBD1 (5 bases). CDR1 is SGHAT, CDR2 FQNNGV, per germline. The CDR3 contains 11 residues. This chain's CDR3 is CASSHQGTPDF. CDR3 coding DNA: TGTGCCAGCAGCCACCAGGGTACCCCGGACTTC. Complete variable domain (other parts from reference TRBV11-2 and TRBJ2-5): EAGVAQSPRYKIIEKRQSVAFWCNPISGHATLYWYQQILGQGPKLLIQFQNNGVVDDSQLPKDRFSAERLKGVDSTLKIQPAKLEDSAVYLCASSHQGTPDFGPGTRLLVL.

This clone was seen at least ten times. The rearrangement links TRBV10-3 to TRBJ2-7; D remains ambiguous. This CDR3 spans 17 amino acids. V gave up 2 bases and J gave up 8 bases, with 25 bases separating them. CDR1 is ENHRY and CDR2 is SYGVKD in the germline V gene. Written as DNA, the CDR3 is TGTGCCATCAGTGAGATACCCGGCTCGCGTGTCGGATACCAGCAGTACTTC. Protein: CAISEIPGSRVGYQQYF.

V and J are TRBV5-1 and TRBJ2-1, with D maybe TRBD2 (5 bases). The CDR3 is 14 residues long. V lost 0 bases to trimming and J lost 9 bases, with 13 bases between them. CDR1 and CDR2 from the germline V gene are SGHRS and YFSETQ. CDR3 in DNA: TGCGCCAGCAGCTTGGTGGGTTGGGAGCTTGAGCAGTTCTTC. It yields the protein CASSLVGWELEQFF.

The rearrangement joins TRBV5-1 to TRBJ2-6; D is unclear. Per germline, CDR1 SGHRS and CDR2 YFSETQ. V gave up 4 bases and J gave up 3 bases, with 14 bases separating them. The CDR3 is made up of 16 amino acids. CDR3 nucleotide sequence: TGCGCCAGCAGCCCTGGGCACCGGATTGGGGCCAACGTCCTGACTTTC. Translating gives CASSPGHRIGANVLTF.

J is TRBJ1-1 and V is TRBV6-6, with D maybe TRBD1 (6 bases). Trimming pared 2 bases from V and 3 bases from J, leaving 10 bases between. CDR1 is MNHNY and CDR2 is SVGAGI in the germline V gene (reference sequence). The CDR3 spans 14 residues. Here the CDR3 reads CASSYGGRDTEAFF. CDR3 DNA sequence: TGTGCCAGCAGTTACGGGGGGCGGGACACTGAAGCTTTCTTT.

The rearrangement joins TRBV7-2 to TRBJ2-5; 9 nucleotides match TRBD2. CDR3 length equals 16 residues. The trim removed 1 base at V and 5 bases at J, leaving 8 bases unmatched. The germline gives CDR1 SGHTA, CDR2 FQGNSA. Here the CDR3 DNA reads TGTGCCAGCAGCTTAGGCGGTAGCGGGAGTTACGAGACCCAGTACTTC. This sequence encodes CASSLGGSGSYETQYF.

The chain links TRBV7-9 to TRBJ2-3, with D perhaps matching TRBD1 (6 bases). The CDR3 sequence is 15 residues long. Germline CDR1 reads SEHNR; CDR2 reads FQNEAQ (reference sequence). V dropped 3 bases and J dropped 1 base, with 11 bases sitting between them. CDR3 sequence: CASSFWGRGTDTQYF. The CDR3 DNA reads as TGTGCCAGCAGCTTCTGGGGGCGAGGCACAGATACGCAGTATTTT.

This chain joins TRBV5-4 and TRBJ2-5, with D uncertain. Trimming cost V 0 bases and J 5 bases, with 11 bases left between them. The CDR3 runs 14 residues. Germline V gene data show CDR1 as SGHNT and CDR2 as YYREEE (reference sequence). CDR3 loop: CASSLVRVGETQYF. The CDR3 DNA reads as TGTGCCAGCAGCTTGGTACGGGTCGGGGAGACCCAGTACTTC.

V is TRBV18 and J is TRBJ2-7, with 7 bases matching TRBD1. The CDR3 is 14 residues long. Trimming cost V 6 bases and J 2 bases; bases outside gene matches: 7. The germline V gene encodes CDR1 KGHSH and CDR2 LQKENI. This CDR3 reads CASSPSGTAYEQYF. The CDR3 nucleotides are TGTGCCAGCTCCCCGTCGGGGACAGCCTACGAGCAGTACTTC.

The CDR3 DNA is TGCGCCAGCAGCTTACCTAAAGCCCAACTAGCAGGTGGAGAGACCCAGTACTTC. It encodes CASSLPKAQLAGGETQYF. V gene TRBV5-1 combines with J gene TRBJ2-5; maybe TRBD2 (6 bases). This CDR3 has 18 amino acids. V lost 2 bases and J lost 4, with 24 bases in between. CDR1 is SGHRS, CDR2 YFSETQ, per germline.

V usage is TRBV2 and J usage is TRBJ2-2; 8 bases are a match to TRBD1. Germline V gene sequence: CDR1 SNHLY, CDR2 FYNNEI. There are 15 residues in the CDR3. J lost 4 bases, V lost 5 bases, and 6 bases had no gene match. CDR3 in DNA: TGTGCCAGCAGTCCTCGGACAGGGAGCACCGGGGAGCTGTTTTTT. This gives the protein CASSPRTGSTGELFF. The full variable domain, its missing parts supplied by reference TRBV2 and TRBJ2-2, is EPEVTQTPSHQVTQMGQEVILRCVPISNHLYFYWYRQILGQKVEFLVSFYNNEISEKSEIFDDQFSVERPDGSNFTLKIRSTKLEDSAMYFCASSPRTGSTGELFFGEGSRLTVL.

This chain links TRBV28 with TRBJ1-3; perhaps TRBD1 as D (5 bases). Germline CDR1 MDHEN, CDR2 SYDVKM. The ends were cut back, 7 bases at V and 7 bases at J, with 17 bases in the middle. The CDR3 spans 14 residues. CDR3 protein: CASTQSVRGNTIYF. DNA of the CDR3: TGTGCCAGCACCCAATCAGTCCGGGGGAACACCATATATTTT.

The sample holds a few counts of this clone. The chain has TRBV14 and TRBJ2-1; D ambiguous. The V end lost 6 bases, the J end lost 13 bases, and 13 bases lay between the germline ends. CDR1 SGHDN and CDR2 FVKESK come from the germline V gene. This CDR3 has 11 amino acids. The CDR3 spells CASSSGPFQFF. The CDR3 coding sequence is TGTGCCAGCAGTTCCGGGCCTTTCCAGTTCTTC.

The chain has TRBV10-3 and TRBJ1-5; 8 bases map to TRBD1. The V and J ends lost 2 bases and 3 bases, in that order; junction bases with no gene match: 3. This CDR3 region has 15 residues. Germline V gene sequence: CDR1 ENHRY, CDR2 SYGVKD. In DNA form, the CDR3 reads TGTGCCATCAGTGAGGGACAGGGCTTCAATCAGCCCCAGCATTTT. As protein: CAISEGQGFNQPQHF.

This chain connects TRBV5-1 to TRBJ1-4; no clear D. There are 15 residues in the CDR3. Trimming removed 0 bases from V and 7 bases from J, with 13 bases in between. Germline CDR1 and CDR2: SGHRS and YFSETQ. CDR3 nucleotides: TGCGCCAGCAGCTTGGTCGGCAGTCCAGGTGAAAAACTGTTTTTT. It encodes CASSLVGSPGEKLFF.

This chain uses TRBV27 with TRBJ1-1; D is ambiguous. The V end was cut by 8 bases, the J end by 5 bases, with 18 bases between. This CDR3 is built from 14 residues. Germline CDR1 reads MNHEY; CDR2 reads SMNVEV (reference sequence). CDR3 sequence (DNA): TGTGCCAGCCGCCCCGTGGATCCGAGGACTGAAGCTTTCTTT. Protein product: CASRPVDPRTEAFF.

The J gene is TRBJ2-3, the V gene TRBV6-5; maybe TRBD2 (6 bases). CDR3 length: 15 amino acids. The V gene's germline CDR1 is MNHEY and CDR2 SVGAGI. Deletions cut 5 bases from V and 1 base from J, with 13 bases between. In DNA form, the CDR3 reads TGTGCCAGCAGTCGCGGACTACCCCGCACAGATACGCAGTATTTT. Encoded protein: CASSRGLPRTDTQYF.

The chain couples TRBV7-8 to TRBJ2-1, with 7 bases fitting TRBD2. Germline assignment: CDR1 SGHVS and CDR2 FQNEAQ. This CDR3 has 16 amino acids. The V gene end was trimmed by 3 bases and the J gene end by 1 base; junction bases not matched to a gene: 6. The CDR3 DNA sequence: TGTGCCAGCAGCTTCCCGGCGGGAGATTCCTACAATGAGCAGTTCTTC. As protein: CASSFPAGDSYNEQFF.

The V gene is TRBV7-6, the J gene TRBJ1-1, with TRBD1 as a possible D gene (6 bases). CDR1 SGHVS and CDR2 FNYEAQ come from the germline V gene. With 5 bases removed from V and 3 bases from J, the gap between germline ends came to 13 bases. CDR3 size: 14 residues. CDR3 sequence: CASSLRAGDTEAFF. The CDR3 DNA reads TGTGCCAGCAGCCTAAGGGCAGGGGACACTGAAGCTTTCTTT.

V usage is TRBV6-4 and J usage is TRBJ2-6, with a weak D call TRBD1 (5 bases). In germline, CDR1 is MRHNA, CDR2 SNTAGT. Trimming removed 0 bases from V and 0 bases from J, with 6 bases in between. The CDR3 has 16 residues. CDR3 region: CASSDSTGSGANVLTF. DNA for the CDR3: TGTGCCAGCAGTGACTCAACAGGCTCTGGGGCCAACGTCCTGACTTTC.

In the case of this clone: Sequence at one end of the junction differs from germline and may be a read error. This chain uses TRBV7-9 with TRBJ2-7; no definite D call. The CDR3 is 15 residues long. Germline-derived CDR1 and CDR2 are SEHNR and FQNEAQ (reference sequence). For the CDR3, the DNA is TGTGCCAGCACCCAGAGTACGGTCAGGTCCTCCGAGCAGTACTTC. It encodes CASTQSTVRSSEQYF. The variable domain in full, completed from reference TRBV7-9 and TRBJ2-7, reads DTGVSQNPRHKITKRGQNVTFRCDPISEHNRLYWYRQTLGQGPEFLTYFQNEAQLEKSRLLSDRFSAERPKGSFSTLEIQRTEQGDSAMYLCASTQSTVRSSEQYFGPGTRLTVT.

The chain is built from TRBV5-1 and TRBJ2-3, with 11 bases that match TRBD2. The CDR3 loop spans 16 amino acids. Germline V CDR1 and CDR2: SGHRS, YFSETQ. With 4 bases clipped from V and 2 bases from J, the junction kept 6 bases outside the gene matches. The CDR3 sequence: CASSPLAGGPTDTQYF. The CDR3 coding sequence is TGCGCCAGCAGCCCTCTAGCGGGAGGCCCCACAGATACGCAGTATTTT.

This clone is a singleton in its sample. V is TRBV5-5 and J is TRBJ2-6; D is uncertain. The CDR3 has 17 residues. Trimming stripped 0 bases from V and 0 bases from J, with 10 bases between. Germline V gene data show CDR1 as SGHKS and CDR2 as YYEKEE (reference sequence). The CDR3 loop is CASSLGVSSSGANVLTF. CDR3 nucleotide sequence: TGTGCCAGCAGCTTGGGGGTATCCAGCTCTGGGGCCAACGTCCTGACTTTC.